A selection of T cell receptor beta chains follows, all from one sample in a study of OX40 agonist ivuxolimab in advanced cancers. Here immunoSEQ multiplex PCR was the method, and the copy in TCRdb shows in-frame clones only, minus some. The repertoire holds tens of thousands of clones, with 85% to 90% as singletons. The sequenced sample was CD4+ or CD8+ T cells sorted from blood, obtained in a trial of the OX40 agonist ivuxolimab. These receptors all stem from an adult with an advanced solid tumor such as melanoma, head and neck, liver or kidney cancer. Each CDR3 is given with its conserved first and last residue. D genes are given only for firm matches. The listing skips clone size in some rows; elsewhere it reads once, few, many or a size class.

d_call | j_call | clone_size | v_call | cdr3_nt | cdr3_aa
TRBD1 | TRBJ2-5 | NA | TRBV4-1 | TGCGCCAGCAGCCAACAGGGACAGGGTCAAGAGACCCAGTACTTC | CASSQQGQGQETQYF
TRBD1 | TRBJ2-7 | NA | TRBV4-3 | TGCGCCAGCAGCCAAGAAGGGACAGGGGGCGGCGAGCAGTACTTC | CASSQEGTGGGEQYF
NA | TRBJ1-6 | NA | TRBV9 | TGTGCCAGCAGCGTAGCTGCAGGGGCAGGTTCACCCCTCCACTTT | CASSVAAGAGSPLHF
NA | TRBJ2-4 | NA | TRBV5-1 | TGCGCCAGCAGCTTGACCGCAGCGCTAGCCAAAAACATTCAGTACTTC | CASSLTAALAKNIQYF
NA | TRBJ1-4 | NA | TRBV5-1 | TGCGCCAGCAGCGGACCAGGGGCAGCGAATGAAAAACTGTTTTTT | CASSGPGAANEKLFF
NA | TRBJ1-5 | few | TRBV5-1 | TGCGCCAGCAGCGTTACCTCCTCGGATCAGCCCCAGCATTTT | CASSVTSSDQPQHF
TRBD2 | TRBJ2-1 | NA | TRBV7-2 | TGTGCCAGCAGCTTGACTAGCGGGGGGCGCTACAATGAGCAGTTCTTC | CASSLTSGGRYNEQFF
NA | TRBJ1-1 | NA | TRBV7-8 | TGTGCCAGCAGCGGGGGAAACCTGGGCCGCACCCTTGAAGCTTTCTTT | CASSGGNLGRTLEAFF
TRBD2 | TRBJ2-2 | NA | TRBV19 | TGTGCCAGTACTAGCGGGAGGCTACCGGGCACCGGGGAGCTGTTTTTT | CASTSGRLPGTGELFF
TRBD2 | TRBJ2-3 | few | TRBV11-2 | TGTGCCAGCAGCCCTATAGGGAGGGGAGATACGCAGTATTTT | CASSPIGRGDTQYF
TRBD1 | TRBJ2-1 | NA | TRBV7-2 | TGTGCCAGCAGCTTGGACAGGGGGAACCATGAGCAGTTCTTC | CASSLDRGNHEQFF
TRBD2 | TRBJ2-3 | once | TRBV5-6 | TGTGCCAGCAGGGGACTAGCGGGGGGCCGCACAGATACGCAGTATTTT | CASRGLAGGRTDTQYF
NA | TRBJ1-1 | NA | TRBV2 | TGTGCCAGCAGGGGGGGGCTCAACACTGAAGCTTTCTTT | CASRGGLNTEAFF
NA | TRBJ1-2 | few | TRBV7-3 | TGTGCCAGCAGCTTTGGACAGCTCAACTATGGCTACACCTTC | CASSFGQLNYGYTF
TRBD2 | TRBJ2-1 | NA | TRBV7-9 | TGTGCCAGCAGCTACACGACTAGCGGGGAGCATGAGCAGTTCTTC | CASSYTTSGEHEQFF
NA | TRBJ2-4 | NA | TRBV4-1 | TGCGCCAGCAGATCTAATCATGGGAAGGCCGAAAACATTCAGTACTTC | CASRSNHGKAENIQYF
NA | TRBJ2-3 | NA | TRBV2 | TGTGCCAGCAGAAGGGCGTTAGGCACAGATACGCAGTATTTT | CASRRALGTDTQYF
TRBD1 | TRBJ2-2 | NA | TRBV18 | TGTGCCAGCTCACCCCTGACAGGGGAAACGGACACCGGGGAGCTGTTTTTT | CASSPLTGETDTGELFF
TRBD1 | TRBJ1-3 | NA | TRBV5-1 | TGCGCCAGCAGCGTGTTAGGGGGCGAGGGATATGGAAACACCATATATTTT | CASSVLGGEGYGNTIYF
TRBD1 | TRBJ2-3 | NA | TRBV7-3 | TGTGCCAGCAGCTGGACAGGGGCTAGCACAGATACGCAGTATTTT | CASSWTGASTDTQYF
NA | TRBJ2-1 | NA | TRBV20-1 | TGCAGTGCGGGGCCGCGGGAGCAGTTCTTC | CSAGPREQFF
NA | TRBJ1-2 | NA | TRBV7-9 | TGTGCCAGCAACCCGTGGGTCCCGGGGGACGATGGCTACACCTTC | CASNPWVPGDDGYTF
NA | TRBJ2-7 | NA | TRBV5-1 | TGCGCCAGCAGCTGGGCGTGGAGCTCCTACGAGCAGTACTTC | CASSWAWSSYEQYF
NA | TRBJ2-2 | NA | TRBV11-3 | TGTGCCAGCAGCTTATGGGACGGGGAGCTGTTTTTT | CASSLWDGELFF
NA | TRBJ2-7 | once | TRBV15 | TGTGCCACCAGCAGAGACCAGGGGAGTTCCAACGAGCAGTACTTC | CATSRDQGSSNEQYF
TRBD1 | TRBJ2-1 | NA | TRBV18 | TGTGCCAGCTCCGGTGGGACAGGACAGAACAATGAGCAGTTCTTC | CASSGGTGQNNEQFF
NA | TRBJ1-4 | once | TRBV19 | TGTGCCAGTAGTATCACCGGGACTAATGAAAAACTGTTTTTT | CASSITGTNEKLFF
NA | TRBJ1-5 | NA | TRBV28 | TGTGCCAGCAGGGAGGGGCCCCAGCCCCAGCATTTT | CASREGPQPQHF
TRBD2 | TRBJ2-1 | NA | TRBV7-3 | TGTGCCAGCAGCTTATTGGGAGGGTCCTACAATGAGCAGTTCTTC | CASSLLGGSYNEQFF
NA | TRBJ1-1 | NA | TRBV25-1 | TGTGCCAGCAGTGAATATGGGGCGGTATTGAACACTGAAGCTTTCTTT | CASSEYGAVLNTEAFF
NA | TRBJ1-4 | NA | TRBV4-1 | TGCGCCAGCAGCCGTACCGCAACCGACTCAGACGGGAAGGAAAAACTGTTTTTT | CASSRTATDSDGKEKLFF
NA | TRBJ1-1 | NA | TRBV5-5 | TGTGCCAGCAGCTCATCGAGAGCGAACACTGAAGCTTTCTTT | CASSSSRANTEAFF
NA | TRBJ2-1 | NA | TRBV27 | TGTGCCAGCAGCCCCGCCGGGGGCAGTGAGCAGTTCTTC | CASSPAGGSEQFF
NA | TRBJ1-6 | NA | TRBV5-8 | TGTGCCAGCAGCTTGGGAGAACCATCCTATAATTCACCCCTCCACTTT | CASSLGEPSYNSPLHF
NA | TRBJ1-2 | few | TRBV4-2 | TGTGCCAGCAGCCAAGAGCTGACAGTTAACTATGGCTACACCTTC | CASSQELTVNYGYTF
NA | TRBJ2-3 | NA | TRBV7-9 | TGTGCCAGCAGCTTAGGTCTCACTAGCACAGATACGCAGTATTTT | CASSLGLTSTDTQYF
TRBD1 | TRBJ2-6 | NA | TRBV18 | TGTGCCAGCTCACGCCAGGGGGCGGCTGGGGCCAACGTCCTGACTTTC | CASSRQGAAGANVLTF